This TCR beta chain came from a study of T cell repertoires in cytomegalovirus infection. In the study overall: HLA-B-restricted CMV epitopes that are well studied, plus recently identified HLA-C-restricted ones, were used by the study. A matching HLA type, together with CMV infection, was signaled by public TCR beta signatures.

V gave up 2 bases and J gave up 6 bases, with 7 bases separating them. The CDR3 is 12 amino acids. Germline CDR1 and CDR2: SEHNR and FQNEAQ (reference sequence). TCRdb ran MiXCR on the reads and lists one entry per CDR3 protein. The table records about 920,000 distinct CDR3 sequences, approximately 32% of them present only once. This clonotype has a handful of counts. The antigen is not known. The receptor comes from a human donor in good health (CMV status not recorded). Some clones in this sample may be carry-over from other donors' samples. This specimen consisted of cultured CD8+ T cells from PBMCs, obtained from culture after CMV antigen stimulation. This chain joins TRBV7-9 and TRBJ1-1; D unresolved. The CDR3 bases are TGTGCCAGCAGCTTATACGACTCTGAAGCTTTCTTT. This codes for CASSLYDSEAFF.